Each of the 5 T cell receptor beta chains below was sequenced from the same sample in a study of blood T cell repertoires in COVID-19. Sequencing was performed with immunoSEQ multiplex PCR; in TCRdb, only in-frame clones are kept and a portion is missing. The profile shows approximately 72,000 clones, around nine tenths of them singletons. The specimen sequenced was peripheral blood. Source of these receptors: a woman in her sixties or seventies with acute or convalescent COVID-19.

This clone showed up just once. The chain employs TRBV18 and TRBJ2-5; 10 bases fit TRBD2. Germline lookup yields CDR1 KGHSH and CDR2 LQKENI. The trim removed 4 bases at V and 3 bases at J, leaving 2 bases unmatched. The CDR3 spans 14 residues. In DNA form, the CDR3 reads TGTGCCAGCTCACGAAGCGGGGGGGAAGAGACCCAGTACTTC. It specifies CASSRSGGEETQYF.

This clone has a single count. The genes are TRBV19 and TRBJ1-2; the D is unclear. The CDR3 sequence is 12 residues long. V dropped 2 bases and J dropped 8 bases, with 9 bases sitting between them. Germline V gene data show CDR1 as LNHDA and CDR2 as SQIVND (reference sequence). CDR3 DNA: TGTGCCAGTAGTATAAGACAAGGAGGCTACACCTTC. This codes for CASSIRQGGYTF. The full variable domain, with the rest looked up from reference TRBV19 and TRBJ1-2, is DGGITQSPKYLFRKEGQNVTLSCEQNLNHDAMYWYRQDPGQGLRLIYYSQIVNDFQKGDIAEGYSVSREKKESFPLTVTSAQKNPTAFYLCASSIRQGGYTFGSGTRLTVV.

The V gene is TRBV25-1, the J gene TRBJ1-3, with 7 bases aligning to TRBD1. Germline lookup yields CDR1 MGHDK and CDR2 SYGVNS. There are 16 residues in the CDR3. The ends lost 5 bases at V and 3 bases at J; junction bases unmatched: 10. In nucleotides, the CDR3 is TGTGCCAGCAGTAACTTCGGGACAGTGGGTGGAAACACCATATATTTT. Translation: CASSNFGTVGGNTIYF.

V is TRBV29-1 and J is TRBJ2-7; maybe TRBD1 (6 bases). V was shortened by 7 bases and J by 5 bases, with 21 bases between the two germline ends. Germline CDR1 SQVTM, CDR2 ANQGSEA. This CDR3 has 14 residues. The CDR3 here is CSAVQGSTLNEQYF. The CDR3 DNA is TGCAGCGCCGTACAGGGTTCGACCTTGAACGAGCAGTACTTC.

The V and J genes are TRBV5-6 and TRBJ1-2; 7 bases match TRBD1. This CDR3 is 15 amino acids long. Germline CDR1 and CDR2: SGHDT and YYEEEE. The V gene end was trimmed by 1 base and the J gene end by 7 bases; junction bases not matched to a gene: 10. The CDR3 spells CASSLLGQGVVGYTF. CDR3 in DNA: TGTGCCAGCAGCTTGCTTGGCCAGGGGGTAGTTGGCTACACCTTC.